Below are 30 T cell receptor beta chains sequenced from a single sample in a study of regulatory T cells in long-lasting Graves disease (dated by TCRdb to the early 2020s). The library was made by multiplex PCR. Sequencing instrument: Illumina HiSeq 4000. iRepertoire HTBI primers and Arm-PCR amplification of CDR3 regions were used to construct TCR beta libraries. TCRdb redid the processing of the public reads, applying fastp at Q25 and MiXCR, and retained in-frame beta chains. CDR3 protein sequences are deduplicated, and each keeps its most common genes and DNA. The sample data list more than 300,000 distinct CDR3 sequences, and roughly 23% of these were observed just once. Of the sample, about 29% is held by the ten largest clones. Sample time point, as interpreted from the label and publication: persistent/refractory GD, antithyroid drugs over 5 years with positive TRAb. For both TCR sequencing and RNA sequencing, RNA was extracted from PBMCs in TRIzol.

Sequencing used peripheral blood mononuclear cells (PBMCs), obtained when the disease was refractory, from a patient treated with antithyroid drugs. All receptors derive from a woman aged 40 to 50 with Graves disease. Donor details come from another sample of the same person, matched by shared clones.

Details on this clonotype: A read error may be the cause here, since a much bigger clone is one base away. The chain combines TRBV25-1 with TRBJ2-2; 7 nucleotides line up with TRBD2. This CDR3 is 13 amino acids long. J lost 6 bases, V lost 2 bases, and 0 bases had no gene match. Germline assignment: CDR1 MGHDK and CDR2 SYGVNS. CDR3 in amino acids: CASSEGGAGELFF. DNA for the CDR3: TGTGCCAGCAGTGAAGGGGGGGCCGGGGAGCTGTTTTTT.

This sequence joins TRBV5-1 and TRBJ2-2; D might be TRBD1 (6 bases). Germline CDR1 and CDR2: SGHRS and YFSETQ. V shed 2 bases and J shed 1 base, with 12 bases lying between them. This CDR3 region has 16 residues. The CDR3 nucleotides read TGCGCCAGCAGCTTATTCCAGGGGATGAACACCGGGGAGCTGTTTTTT. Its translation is CASSLFQGMNTGELFF.

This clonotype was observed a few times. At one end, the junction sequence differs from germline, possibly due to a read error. DNA for the CDR3: TGCAGTGCTAGAGATCTGAAAGGGTCTCAGCCTCAGCATTTT. Translation gives CSARDLKGSQPQHF. The rearrangement uses TRBV20-1 and TRBJ1-5; D is uncertain. The CDR3 contains 14 residues. The germline gives CDR1 DFQATT, CDR2 SNEGSKA (reference sequence).

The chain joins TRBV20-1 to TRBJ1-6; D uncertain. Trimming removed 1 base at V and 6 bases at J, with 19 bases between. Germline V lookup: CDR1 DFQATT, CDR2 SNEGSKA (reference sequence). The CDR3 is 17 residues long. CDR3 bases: TGCAGTGCTAGAGCCGGGTCAAACGCCTGGGGTAATTCACCCCTCCACTTT. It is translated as CSARAGSNAWGNSPLHF.

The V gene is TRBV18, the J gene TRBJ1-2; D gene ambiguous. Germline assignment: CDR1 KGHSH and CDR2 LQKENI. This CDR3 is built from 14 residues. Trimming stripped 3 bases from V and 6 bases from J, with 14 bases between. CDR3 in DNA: TGTGCCAGCTCACCCTCCGGGTTGTTAGATGGCTACACCTTC. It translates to CASSPSGLLDGYTF. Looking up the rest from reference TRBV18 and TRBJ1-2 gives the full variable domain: NAGVMQNPRHLVRRRGQEARLRCSPMKGHSHVYWYRQLPEEGLKFMVYLQKENIIDESGMPKERFSAEFPKEGPSILRIQQVVRGDSAAYFCASSPSGLLDGYTFGSGTRLTVV.

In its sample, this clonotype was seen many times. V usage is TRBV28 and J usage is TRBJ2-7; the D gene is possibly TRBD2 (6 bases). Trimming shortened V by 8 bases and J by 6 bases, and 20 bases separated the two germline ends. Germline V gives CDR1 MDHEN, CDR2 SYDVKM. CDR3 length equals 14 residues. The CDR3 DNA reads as TGTGCCAGCGAGAGGGGATTACGCGGGGTCGAGCAGTACTTC. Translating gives CASERGLRGVEQYF.

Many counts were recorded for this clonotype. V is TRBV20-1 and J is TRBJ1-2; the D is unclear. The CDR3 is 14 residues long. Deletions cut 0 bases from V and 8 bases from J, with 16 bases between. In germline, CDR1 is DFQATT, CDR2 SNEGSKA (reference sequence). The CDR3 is CSARDPRPRRGYTF. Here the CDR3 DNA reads TGCAGTGCTAGAGATCCAAGACCGAGGAGGGGCTACACCTTC.

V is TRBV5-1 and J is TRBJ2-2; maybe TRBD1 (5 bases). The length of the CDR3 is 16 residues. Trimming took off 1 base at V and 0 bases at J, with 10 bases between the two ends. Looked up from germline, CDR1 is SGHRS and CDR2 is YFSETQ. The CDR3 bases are TGCGCCAGCAGCTTGCCAGGGCGGACGAACACCGGGGAGCTGTTTTTT. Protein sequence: CASSLPGRTNTGELFF. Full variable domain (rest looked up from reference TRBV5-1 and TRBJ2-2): KAGVTQTPRYLIKTRGQQVTLSCSPISGHRSVSWYQQTPGQGLQFLFEYFSETQRNKGNFPGRFSGRQFSNSRSEMNVSTLELGDSALYLCASSLPGRTNTGELFFGEGSRLTVL.

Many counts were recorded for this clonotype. CDR3 residues: CASSPFSQLSYNSPLHF. The CDR3 bases are TGTGCCAGCAGTCCATTCTCCCAGCTCTCCTATAATTCACCCCTCCACTTT. The rearrangement uses TRBV28 and TRBJ1-6; the D is unclear. Trimming took off 5 bases at V and 0 bases at J, with 14 bases between the two ends. CDR1 and CDR2 from the germline V gene are MDHEN and SYDVKM. The CDR3 spans 17 residues.

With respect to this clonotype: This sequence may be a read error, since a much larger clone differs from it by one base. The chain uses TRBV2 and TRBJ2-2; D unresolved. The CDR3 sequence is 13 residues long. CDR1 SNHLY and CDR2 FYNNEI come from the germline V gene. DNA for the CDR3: TGTGTCAGCAGTGCACCGAACACCGGGGAGCTGTTTTTT. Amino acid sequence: CVSSAPNTGELFF.

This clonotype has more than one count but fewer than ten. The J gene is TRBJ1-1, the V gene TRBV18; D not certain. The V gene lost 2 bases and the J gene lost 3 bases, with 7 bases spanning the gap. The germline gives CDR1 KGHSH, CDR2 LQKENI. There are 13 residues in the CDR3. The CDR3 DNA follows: TGTGCCAGCTCACCAGCCCTGTACACTGAAGCTTTCTTT. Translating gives CASSPALYTEAFF. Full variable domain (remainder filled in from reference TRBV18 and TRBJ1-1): NAGVMQNPRHLVRRRGQEARLRCSPMKGHSHVYWYRQLPEEGLKFMVYLQKENIIDESGMPKERFSAEFPKEGPSILRIQQVVRGDSAAYFCASSPALYTEAFFGQGTRLTVV.

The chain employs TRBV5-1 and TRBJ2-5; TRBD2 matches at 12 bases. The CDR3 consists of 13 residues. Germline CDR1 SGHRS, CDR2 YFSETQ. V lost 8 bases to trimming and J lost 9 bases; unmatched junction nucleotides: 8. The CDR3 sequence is CASWTSGMEPQYF. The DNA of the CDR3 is TGCGCCAGTTGGACTAGCGGGATGGAGCCCCAGTACTTC.

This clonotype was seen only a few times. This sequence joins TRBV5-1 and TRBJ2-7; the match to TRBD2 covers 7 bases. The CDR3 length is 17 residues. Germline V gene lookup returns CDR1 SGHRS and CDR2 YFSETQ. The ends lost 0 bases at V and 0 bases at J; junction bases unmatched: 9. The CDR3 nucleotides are TGCGCCAGCAGCTTGGGCCTTAGCGGGTCGAGCTCCTACGAGCAGTACTTC. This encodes CASSLGLSGSSSYEQYF. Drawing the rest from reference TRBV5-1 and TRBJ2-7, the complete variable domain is KAGVTQTPRYLIKTRGQQVTLSCSPISGHRSVSWYQQTPGQGLQFLFEYFSETQRNKGNFPGRFSGRQFSNSRSEMNVSTLELGDSALYLCASSLGLSGSSSYEQYFGPGTRLTVT.

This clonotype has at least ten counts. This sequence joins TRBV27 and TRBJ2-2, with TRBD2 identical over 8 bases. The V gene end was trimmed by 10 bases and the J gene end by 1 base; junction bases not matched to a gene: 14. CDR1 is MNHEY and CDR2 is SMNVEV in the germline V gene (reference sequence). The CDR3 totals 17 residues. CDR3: CATGGDNREGNTGELFF. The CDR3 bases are TGTGCCACCGGGGGGGATAACAGGGAAGGGAACACCGGGGAGCTGTTTTTT.

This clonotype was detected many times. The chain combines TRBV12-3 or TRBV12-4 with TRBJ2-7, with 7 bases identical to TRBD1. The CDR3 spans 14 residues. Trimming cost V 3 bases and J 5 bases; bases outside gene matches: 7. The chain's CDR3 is CASSFSDRVHEQYF. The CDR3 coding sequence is TGTGCCAGCAGTTTCTCCGACAGGGTCCACGAGCAGTACTTC.

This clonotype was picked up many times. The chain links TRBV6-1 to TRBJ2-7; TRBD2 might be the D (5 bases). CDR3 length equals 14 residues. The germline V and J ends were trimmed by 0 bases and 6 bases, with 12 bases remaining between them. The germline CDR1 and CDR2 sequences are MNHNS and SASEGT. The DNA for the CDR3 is TGTGCCAGCAGTGAAGCGAGGCGGGCGGGCGAGCAGTACTTC. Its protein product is CASSEARRAGEQYF.

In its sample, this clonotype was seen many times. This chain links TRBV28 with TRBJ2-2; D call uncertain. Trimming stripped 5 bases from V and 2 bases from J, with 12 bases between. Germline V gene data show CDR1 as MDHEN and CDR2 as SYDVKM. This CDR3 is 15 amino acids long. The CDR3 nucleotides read TGTGCCAGCAGTCCCCGCACTGCCAACACCGGGGAGCTGTTTTTT. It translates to CASSPRTANTGELFF. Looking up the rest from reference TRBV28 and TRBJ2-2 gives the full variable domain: DVKVTQSSRYLVKRTGEKVFLECVQDMDHENMFWYRQDPGLGLRLIYFSYDVKMKEKGDIPEGYSVSREKKERFSLILESASTNQTSMYLCASSPRTANTGELFFGEGSRLTVL.

CDR3 nucleotide sequence: TGTGCCATCAGTGAAAGAGAGCTAGCGGGTTTAGCCAAAAACATTCAGTACTTC. This sequence encodes CAISERELAGLAKNIQYF. The chain has TRBV10-3 and TRBJ2-4; the match to TRBD2 covers 8 bases. Germline CDR1 ENHRY, CDR2 SYGVKD. The V and J ends lost 3 bases and 0 bases, in that order; junction bases with no gene match: 10. The CDR3 extends over 18 amino acids.

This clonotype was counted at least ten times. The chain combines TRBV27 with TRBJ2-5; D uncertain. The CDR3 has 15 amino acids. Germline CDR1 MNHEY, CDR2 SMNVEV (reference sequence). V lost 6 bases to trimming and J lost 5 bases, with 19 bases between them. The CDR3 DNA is TGTGCCAGCAGCAACCGAAAGACATCTTGGGAGACCCAGTACTTC. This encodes CASSNRKTSWETQYF.

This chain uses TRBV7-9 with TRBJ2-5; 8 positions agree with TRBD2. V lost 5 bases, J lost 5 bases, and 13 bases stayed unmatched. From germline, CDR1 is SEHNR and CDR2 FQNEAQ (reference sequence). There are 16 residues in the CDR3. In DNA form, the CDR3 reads TGTGCCAGCAGCCAATCAACCGGGACTAGTTCCGAGACCCAGTACTTC. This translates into CASSQSTGTSSETQYF.

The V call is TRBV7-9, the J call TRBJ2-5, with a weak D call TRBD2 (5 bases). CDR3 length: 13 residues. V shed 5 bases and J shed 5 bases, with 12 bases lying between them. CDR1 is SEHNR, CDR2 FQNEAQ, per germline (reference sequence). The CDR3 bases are TGTGCCAGCAGCGCCTCCTGGGAGGAGACCCAGTACTTC. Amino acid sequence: CASSASWEETQYF.

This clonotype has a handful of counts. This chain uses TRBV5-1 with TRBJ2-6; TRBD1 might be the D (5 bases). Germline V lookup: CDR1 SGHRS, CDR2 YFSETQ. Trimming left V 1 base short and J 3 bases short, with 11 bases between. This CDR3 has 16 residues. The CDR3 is CASSLTAGNGANVLTF. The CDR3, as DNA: TGCGCCAGCAGCTTGACCGCAGGGAATGGGGCCAACGTCCTGACTTTC.

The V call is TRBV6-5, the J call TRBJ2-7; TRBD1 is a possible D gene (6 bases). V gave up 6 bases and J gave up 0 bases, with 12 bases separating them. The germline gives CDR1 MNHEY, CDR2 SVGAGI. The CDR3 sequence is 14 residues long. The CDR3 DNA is TGTGCCAGCAGACCGGGACACCACTCCTACGAGCAGTACTTC. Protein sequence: CASRPGHHSYEQYF.

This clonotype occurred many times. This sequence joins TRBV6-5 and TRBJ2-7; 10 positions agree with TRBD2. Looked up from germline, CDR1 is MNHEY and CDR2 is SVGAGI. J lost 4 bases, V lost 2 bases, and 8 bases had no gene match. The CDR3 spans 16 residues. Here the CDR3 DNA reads TGTGCCAGCAGTTACCCCACTAGCGGGATAGGATACGAGCAGTACTTC. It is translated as CASSYPTSGIGYEQYF.

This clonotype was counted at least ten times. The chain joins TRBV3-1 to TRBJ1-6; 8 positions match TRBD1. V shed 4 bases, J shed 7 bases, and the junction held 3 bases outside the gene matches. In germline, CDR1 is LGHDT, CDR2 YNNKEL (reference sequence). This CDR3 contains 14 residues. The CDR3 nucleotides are TGTGCCAGCAGCCGGACAGGGTGGAATTCACCCCTCCACTTT. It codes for CASSRTGWNSPLHF.

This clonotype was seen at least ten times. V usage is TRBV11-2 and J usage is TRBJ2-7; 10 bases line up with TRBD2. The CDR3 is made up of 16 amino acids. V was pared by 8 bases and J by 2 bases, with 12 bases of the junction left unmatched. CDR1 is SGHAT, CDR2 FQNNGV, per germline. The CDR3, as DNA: TGTGCCAGCTTAGGGGGGACTAGCGCAACTACCTACGAGCAGTACTTC. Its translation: CASLGGTSATTYEQYF.

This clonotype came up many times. CDR3 DNA sequence: TGTGCCAGCAGCGTTACACGGTTTTCCTACGAGCAGTACTTC. It is translated as CASSVTRFSYEQYF. This rearrangement joins TRBV12-3 or TRBV12-4 to TRBJ2-7, with unresolved D. This CDR3 spans 14 amino acids. V lost 6 bases to trimming and J lost 1 base, with 13 bases between them.

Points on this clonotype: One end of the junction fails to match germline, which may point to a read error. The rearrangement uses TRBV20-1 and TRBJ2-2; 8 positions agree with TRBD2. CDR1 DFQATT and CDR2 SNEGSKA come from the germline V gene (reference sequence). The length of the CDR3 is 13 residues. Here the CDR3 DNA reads TGCAGTGGAAGCGGGAGTCCCACCGGGGCGCTGTTTTTT. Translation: CSGSGSPTGALFF.

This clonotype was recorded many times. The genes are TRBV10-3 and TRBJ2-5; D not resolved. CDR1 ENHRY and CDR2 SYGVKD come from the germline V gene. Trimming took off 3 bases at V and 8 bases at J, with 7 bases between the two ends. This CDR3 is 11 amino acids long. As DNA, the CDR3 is TGTGCCATCAGTGATGGGGTTACCCAGTACTTC. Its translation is CAISDGVTQYF.

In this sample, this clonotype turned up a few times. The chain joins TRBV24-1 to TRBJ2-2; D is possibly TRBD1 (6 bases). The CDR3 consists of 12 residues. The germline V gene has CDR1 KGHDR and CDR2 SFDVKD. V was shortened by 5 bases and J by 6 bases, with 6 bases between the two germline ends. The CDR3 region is CATSGQAGELFF. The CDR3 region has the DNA TGTGCCACCAGTGGACAGGCCGGGGAGCTGTTTTTT.